The text below deals with one T cell receptor beta chain. The antigen is unknown. This entry comes from a study of pediatric ulcerative colitis. TCRdb keeps only in-frame clones here, not all; method: immunoSEQ multiplex PCR. Of roughly 37,000 clones in the sample, roughly 80% were seen once. At colonoscopy, a blood sample was also collected. The study, taken as a whole, reports: Repertoires came from total lymphocyte DNA, not specific subsets.

V was pared by 4 bases and J by 4 bases, with 16 bases between. The V gene's germline CDR1 is SGHTA and CDR2 FQGNSA. This CDR3 is built from 15 residues. The sequencing sample was made of blood. This clonotype originated in a girl between 5 and 17 years old with moderate ulcerative colitis. The rearrangement links TRBV7-2 to TRBJ1-1; D possibly corresponds to TRBD1 (6 bases). The CDR3 loop is CASSSYLGGGTEAFF. Here the CDR3 DNA reads TGTGCCAGCAGCTCCTACCTAGGGGGGGGCACTGAAGCTTTCTTT.